The clone carrying this T cell receptor beta chain came up a few times. At one end, the junction sequence differs from germline, possibly due to a read error. The data belong to a study of blood T cells in healthy people across ages. CDR1 is LGHDT and CDR2 is YNNKEL in the germline V gene (reference sequence). The CDR3 has 14 residues. Through a sample-barcoded 5' primer and a J-beta primer mix, a second PCR was run for 7 to 11 cycles. MiXCR, applied by TCRdb to the 5' RACE reads, yields one record per CDR3 protein. The sample holds about 1.7 million distinct CDR3 sequences, 28% seen once. This clonotype originated in a woman in her thirties in good health. The rearrangement joins TRBV3-1 to TRBJ2-1; D remains ambiguous. The sample was blood. The CDR3, as DNA: TGTGCCAGCAGCCAAGCGCCCTCCGACAATGAGCAGTTCTTC. Amino acids: CASSQAPSDNEQFF.